This T cell receptor (beta chain) comes out of a study of blood T cell repertoires in COVID-19 (dated by TCRdb to 2018 to 2020). About the full investigation: The collaborator samples originated in the United States, Italy and Spain and spanned the acute and convalescent phases of COVID-19. The material from the prospective study consisted of cDNA or gDNA derived from T cells, B-cell-depleted T cells, or PBMCs. Deeply sampled blood TCRbeta repertoires from subjects exposed to, actively infected with, or recovered from COVID-19 were included in the dataset. The repertoires were released in a freely available public database meant as a resource for research on the immune response to SARS-CoV-2. The samples were drawn from the first 160 participants of the ongoing ImmuneRACE study and from over 950 subjects provided by 6 global collaborators. Sample metadata almost always included a de-identified subject ID, COVID-19 status, age in years and sex. Where available, HLA class I and class II types were obtained from metadata supplied by the sample provider rather than from assay-based typing.

TCRbeta CDR3 regions were amplified from genomic DNA by means of the immunoSEQ Assay, a bias-controlled multiplex PCR. Per the authors' processing: The number of nucleated cells in each sample was estimated by amplification of reference gene primers within the assay. To quantify the absolute abundance of each unique TCRbeta CDR3 rearrangement, sequence reads were collapsed and filtered. For each sample, productive Simpson clonality was calculated as the square root of Simpson's diversity index across productive rearrangements. Held by TCRdb, this immuneACCESS table contains in-frame sequences only and omits some clones. Under half of the omission traces to an unresolved V gene where checked; the cause of the rest is unknown. D and trimming were read from the DNA, whereas the V and J calls and clone size are those reported in that table. Present in this sample are 450,000 to 500,000 clones, around 90% of which were seen just once. 0.7% of the sample comes from the top ten.

Regarding this clone: Its specific antigen is unknown. Per-base qualities were not stored, and no clone one base away is much larger.

The paper's findings and limits, for the study overall: How much clinical and demographic metadata was included differed by source and by participant, and the metadata was provided uncurated.

Enrolling through a virtual design, the prospective study's participants ranged in age from roughly 18 to 89 years and lived across 24 United States geographic areas. In the prospective study, participants were assigned to cohorts based on the clinical history participants reported in a screening survey and a study questionnaire. For ImmuneRACE Cohort 3, a participant was defined as recovered based on two consecutive negative NP/OP PCR tests, clearance by a healthcare professional, or resolution of symptoms. In the prospective study, mobile phlebotomists collected whole blood, serum and a nasopharyngeal or oropharyngeal swab from each participant. Participants in the prospective study had the option to provide additional blood draws and questionnaires over a 2-month period. Blood samples from the prospective study were shipped frozen or at room temperature prior to DNA extraction. Counted from cysteine to phenylalanine, this CDR3 has 15 amino acids. Kept here is only the CDR3 DNA, which spans 45 bases and is read in frame from base 1. Germline trimming amounts to 5 bases on V and 4 bases on J, with 9 as the count of junction bases outside the gene matches. The germline V gene gives CDR1 as MGHRA and CDR2 as YSYEKL.

Sequenced: PBMCs or T cells enriched from blood (not recorded which). Recombination connected TRBV4-1 to TRBJ1-1, with 8 middle bases fitting TRBD1. This sequence originates from a woman between 18 and 29 years old who had recovered from COVID-19. The bases read TGCGCCAGCAGCGTCGAATTGGACAGGGCCACTGAAGCTTTCTTT. This yields the protein CASSVELDRATEAFF.